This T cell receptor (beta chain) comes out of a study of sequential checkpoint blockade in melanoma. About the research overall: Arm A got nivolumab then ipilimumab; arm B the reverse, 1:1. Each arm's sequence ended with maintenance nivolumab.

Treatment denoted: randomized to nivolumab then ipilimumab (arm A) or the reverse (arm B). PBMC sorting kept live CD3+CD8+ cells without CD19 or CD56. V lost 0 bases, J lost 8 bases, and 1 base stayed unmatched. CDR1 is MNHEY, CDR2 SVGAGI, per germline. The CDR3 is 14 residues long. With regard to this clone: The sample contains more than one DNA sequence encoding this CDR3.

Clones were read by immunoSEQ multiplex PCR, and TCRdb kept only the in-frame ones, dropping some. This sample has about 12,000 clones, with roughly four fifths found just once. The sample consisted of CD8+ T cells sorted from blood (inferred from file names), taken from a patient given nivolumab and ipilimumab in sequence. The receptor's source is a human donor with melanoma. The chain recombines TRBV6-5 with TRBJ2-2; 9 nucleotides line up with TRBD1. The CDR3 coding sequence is TGTGCCAGCAGTTACTCACAGGGGGCTGGGGAGCTGTTTTTT. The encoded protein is CASSYSQGAGELFF.